A single sample gave rise to the 27 T cell receptor beta chains below, sequenced in a study of cytomegalovirus exposure and HLA in healthy donors. Primers: 60 Vbeta forward and 13 Jbeta reverse. Sequencing used immunoSEQ multiplex PCR; TCRdb keeps in-frame clones, though not all of them. The table lists more than 150,000 clones, approximately 81% of them singletons, with 0.25% to 0.3% in the top ten. The sample was PBMCs. The receptors stem from a boy aged 5 to 17 in good health and CMV-seronegative.

This clone was seen only a few times. The chain uses TRBV2 and TRBJ1-2, with 7 bases identical to TRBD1. CDR3 length: 14 residues. Germline V gives CDR1 SNHLY, CDR2 FYNNEI. The junction had 10 bases not matched to a gene; V was cut back by 8 bases and J by 4 bases. Here the CDR3 DNA reads TGTGCCAGCTCTGGAGGGGGCTCTCTCTATGGCTACACCTTC. As protein: CASSGGGSLYGYTF.

The gene calls are TRBV10-1 and TRBJ2-3; tentatively, D is TRBD1 (5 bases). V lost 4 bases and J lost 0, with 14 bases in between. The germline CDR1 and CDR2 sequences are WNHNN and SYGVQD (reference sequence). The CDR3 sequence is 16 residues long. In DNA form, the CDR3 reads TGCGCCAGCAGTGTTCGAAAGGGGTTTAGCACAGATACGCAGTATTTT. This encodes CASSVRKGFSTDTQYF.

The genes are TRBV6-1 and TRBJ1-1; the match to TRBD1 covers 8 bases. The CDR3 length is 12 residues. J lost 7 bases, V lost 7 bases, and 5 bases had no gene match. Germline-derived CDR1 and CDR2 are MNHNS and SASEGT. This chain's CDR3 is CASILGQGEAFF. As DNA, the CDR3 is TGTGCCAGCATTTTAGGACAGGGTGAAGCTTTCTTT.

This clone turned up a few times. V is TRBV27 and J is TRBJ2-2, with D maybe TRBD1 (6 bases). Germline CDR1 MNHEY, CDR2 SMNVEV (reference sequence). The CDR3 covers 16 residues. Trimming stripped 5 bases from V and 0 bases from J, with 13 bases between. The CDR3 nucleotides are TGTGCCAGCAGTAAAACAGGGACCGCGAACACCGGGGAGCTGTTTTTT. It encodes CASSKTGTANTGELFF.

This rearrangement joins TRBV6-1 to TRBJ1-1; tentative D call: TRBD1 (6 bases). V was pared by 2 bases and J by 6 bases, with 13 bases between. This CDR3 has 14 residues. Looked up from germline, CDR1 is MNHNS and CDR2 is SASEGT. CDR3 sequence reads: CASSEWTPGAEAFF. The CDR3 coding sequence is TGTGCCAGCAGTGAATGGACCCCAGGGGCTGAAGCTTTCTTT.

The chain combines TRBV7-9 with TRBJ1-6; 7 bases agree with TRBD1. V lost 2 bases and J lost 14; bases outside the gene matches: 15. The germline CDR1 and CDR2 sequences are SEHNR and FQNEAQ (reference sequence). This CDR3 has 16 amino acids. The CDR3 region has the DNA TGTGCCAGCAGCTTACCGGGACAGATAAAATTTGAGTCCCTCCACTTT. Translation: CASSLPGQIKFESLHF.

CDR3 region: CASRAAGGYEQYF. DNA for the CDR3: TGTGCCAGCCGTGCAGCGGGGGGCTACGAGCAGTACTTC. The J gene is TRBJ2-7, the V gene TRBV11-1, with TRBD2 matching over 9 bases. Germline values: CDR1 SGHAT, CDR2 FQDESV (reference sequence). The length of the CDR3 is 13 residues. The V gene end was trimmed by 8 bases and the J gene end by 3 bases; junction bases not matched to a gene: 5.

CDR3 residues: CASSSHNRESSYEQYF. CDR3 nucleotides: TGTGCCAGCAGCTCCCACAACAGGGAGAGCTCCTACGAGCAGTACTTC. J is TRBJ2-7 and V is TRBV7-9, with D perhaps TRBD1 (6 bases). This CDR3 contains 16 residues. Germline assignment: CDR1 SEHNR and CDR2 FQNEAQ (reference sequence). The V end was cut by 4 bases, the J end by 0 bases, with 16 bases between.

The rearrangement uses TRBV9 and TRBJ2-5; a weak D match, TRBD1 (6 bases). The V end lost 1 base, the J end lost 5 bases, and 15 bases lay between the germline ends. This CDR3 has 15 residues. From germline, CDR1 is SGDLS and CDR2 YYNGEE. This CDR3 reads CASSVTTGIAETQYF. In DNA, the CDR3 is TGTGCCAGCAGCGTAACGACAGGTATCGCGGAGACCCAGTACTTC.

This clone was seen a few times. The gene calls are TRBV6-5 and TRBJ1-1; 7 bases are a match to TRBD1. V shed 8 bases, J shed 1 base, and the junction held 7 bases outside the gene matches. The germline V gene has CDR1 MNHEY and CDR2 SVGAGI. There are 14 residues in the CDR3. In nucleotides, the CDR3 is TGTGCCAGCCGTCCTGGGACAGCGAACACTGAAGCTTTCTTT. As protein: CASRPGTANTEAFF.

The chain recombines TRBV19 with TRBJ1-4; 8 nucleotides align to TRBD1. This CDR3 region has 17 residues. Germline loops: CDR1 LNHDA, CDR2 SQIVND (reference sequence). Losses at the gene ends were 3 bases for V and 5 bases for J; bases not matched to a gene: 11. For the CDR3, the DNA is TGTGCCAGTAGTATCTGGCAGGGGGCGCGTCAGAATGAAAAACTGTTTTTT. Its translation: CASSIWQGARQNEKLFF.

This clone occurred a few times. The chain is built from TRBV30 and TRBJ2-1; 9 bases fit TRBD2. Trimming took 1 base from V and 2 from J; bases not matched to a gene: 9. The CDR3 runs to 17 residues. CDR1 is GTSNPN and CDR2 is SVGIG in the germline V gene (reference sequence). The CDR3 sequence is CAWSAYRAGGAYNEQFF. As DNA, the CDR3 is TGTGCCTGGAGTGCTTATCGAGCGGGGGGCGCCTACAATGAGCAGTTCTTC. Full variable domain (rest looked up from reference TRBV30 and TRBJ2-1): SQTIHQWPATLVQPVGSPLSLECTVEGTSNPNLYWYRQAAGRGLQLLFYSVGIGQISSEVPQNLSASRPQDRQFILSSKKLLLSDSGFYLCAWSAYRAGGAYNEQFFGPGTRLTVL.

V and J are TRBV25-1 and TRBJ2-2, with 11 nucleotides matching TRBD1. The CDR3 spans 15 residues. Germline V CDR1 and CDR2: MGHDK, SYGVNS. The ends lost 7 bases at V and 7 bases at J; junction bases unmatched: 8. The CDR3 DNA follows: TGTGCCAGCACCGGGACAGGGGGTCGTGTCGGGGAGCTGTTTTTT. Residues: CASTGTGGRVGELFF.

This clone has only one observation. This chain connects TRBV6-1 to TRBJ2-3; no reliable D call. CDR3 length: 13 amino acids. Germline V lookup: CDR1 MNHNS, CDR2 SASEGT. V lost 4 bases and J 4 bases, leaving 9 bases between the germline ends. CDR3 in DNA: TGTGCCAGCAGTGGAAGTGGGCCAGATACGCAGTATTTT. The encoded protein is CASSGSGPDTQYF.

V usage is TRBV19 and J usage is TRBJ2-1; 7 nucleotides align to TRBD1. Germline trimming cut 5 bases from V and 5 bases from J; bases unmatched to any gene: 12. The CDR3 is made up of 16 amino acids. The germline gives CDR1 LNHDA, CDR2 SQIVND (reference sequence). Here the CDR3 reads CASSSHDRALNNEQFF. For the CDR3, the DNA is TGTGCCAGTAGTTCCCACGACAGGGCTCTAAACAATGAGCAGTTCTTC.

The chain uses TRBV19 and TRBJ2-3; D remains ambiguous. Germline CDR1 LNHDA, CDR2 SQIVND (reference sequence). V gave up 4 bases and J gave up 1 base, with 9 bases separating them. The CDR3 covers 14 residues. The CDR3 reads CASSSDGGTDTQYF. CDR3 DNA sequence: TGTGCCAGTAGTAGCGACGGAGGCACAGATACGCAGTATTTT.

This chain joins TRBV9 and TRBJ2-1; D is possibly TRBD1 (6 bases). V shed 3 bases and J shed 2 bases, with 15 bases lying between them. Germline CDR1 and CDR2: SGDLS and YYNGEE. The CDR3 length is 16 residues. CDR3 residues: CASSARTASTYNEQFF. DNA for the CDR3: TGTGCCAGCAGCGCCAGGACAGCGTCGACCTACAATGAGCAGTTCTTC. The full variable domain, completed using reference TRBV9 and TRBJ2-1, is DSGVTQTPKHLITATGQRVTLRCSPRSGDLSVYWYQQSLDQGLQFLIQYYNGEERAKGNILERFSAQQFPDLHSELNLSSLELGDSALYFCASSARTASTYNEQFFGPGTRLTVL.

The J gene is TRBJ2-7, the V gene TRBV9; TRBD2 aligns across 8 bases. With V trimmed by 4 bases and J by 3 bases, 12 bases remained unmatched. Germline V gives CDR1 SGDLS, CDR2 YYNGEE. This CDR3 is 16 amino acids long. CDR3 DNA: TGTGCCAGCAGCCCCCAGTTGGCTAGCGGGCGCTACGAGCAGTACTTC. It yields the protein CASSPQLASGRYEQYF.

This chain uses TRBV5-6 with TRBJ1-1, with 7 bases lining up with TRBD1. This CDR3 has 15 amino acids. With V trimmed by 4 bases and J by 4 bases, 10 bases remained unmatched. CDR1 and CDR2 from the germline V gene are SGHDT and YYEEEE. In DNA, the CDR3 is TGTGCCAGCAGCCTCCCCATCGCAGGGGGCACTGAAGCTTTCTTT. Protein sequence: CASSLPIAGGTEAFF. Full variable domain (remainder filled in from reference TRBV5-6 and TRBJ1-1): DAGVTQSPTHLIKTRGQQVTLRCSPKSGHDTVSWYQQALGQGPQFIFQYYEEEERQRGNFPDRFSGHQFPNYSSELNVNALLLGDSALYLCASSLPIAGGTEAFFGQGTRLTVV.

The chain employs TRBV4-3 and TRBJ1-2; the D gene is possibly TRBD1 (5 bases). The CDR3 is 16 amino acids. V lost 1 base to trimming and J lost 2 bases, with 14 bases between them. Per germline, CDR1 LGHNA and CDR2 YSLEER. As DNA, the CDR3 is TGCGCCAGCAGCCAAGTCGGCTTAGGGGAAAACTATGGCTACACCTTC. This translates into CASSQVGLGENYGYTF.

The V call is TRBV29-1, the J call TRBJ2-3, with a weak D call TRBD1 (6 bases). Per germline, CDR1 SQVTM and CDR2 ANQGSEA. V was cut by 8 bases and J by 1 base, with 10 bases left in between. This CDR3 is 12 amino acids long. DNA of the CDR3: TGCAGCTGTGGGGGCGGCACAGATACGCAGTATTTT. Protein product: CSCGGGTDTQYF.

This chain connects TRBV28 to TRBJ2-7, with a weak D call TRBD1 (6 bases). Deletions cut 6 bases from V and 0 bases from J, with 21 bases between. The germline V gene has CDR1 MDHEN and CDR2 SYDVKM. There are 17 residues in the CDR3. CDR3: CASSLTRDRLGSYEQYF. Written as DNA, the CDR3 is TGTGCCAGCAGCCTCACCAGAGACAGGTTGGGCTCCTACGAGCAGTACTTC.

The chain carries TRBV30 and TRBJ2-5, with TRBD1 identical over 10 bases. The J call is uncertain, as TRBJ2-7 better fits the DNA end. The germline V gene encodes CDR1 GTSNPN and CDR2 SVGIG (reference sequence). This CDR3 contains 14 residues. CDR3 sequence reads: CAWSWTGGSYEQYF. For the CDR3, the DNA is TGTGCCTGGAGTTGGACAGGGGGTTCCTACGAGCAGTACTTC.

This chain joins TRBV10-3 and TRBJ2-2; 7 bases are shared with TRBD2. V was pared by 4 bases and J by 4 bases, with 6 bases of the junction left unmatched. This CDR3 contains 15 residues. Germline CDR1 and CDR2: ENHRY and SYGVKD. CDR3 residues: CAISGTSWGTGELFF. CDR3 in DNA: TGTGCCATCAGTGGGACTAGTTGGGGCACCGGGGAGCTGTTTTTT.

This chain connects TRBV27 to TRBJ1-1; TRBD1 agrees at 7 bases. The germline V gene has CDR1 MNHEY and CDR2 SMNVEV (reference sequence). The CDR3 spans 15 residues. V was clipped by 6 bases and J by 1 base; unmatched bases: 8. The DNA of the CDR3 is TGTGCCAGCAGCTTGTCGACAGGGAGGAACACTGAAGCTTTCTTT. This encodes CASSLSTGRNTEAFF.

This clone appeared a few times. Its ends do not fully match the called genes, so a read error is possible. The V call is TRBV10-3, the J call TRBJ1-1, with 12 bases lining up with TRBD1. Germline CDR1 and CDR2: ENHRY and SYGVKD. CDR3 length: 15 amino acids. DNA of the CDR3: TGTGCCATAAGTGAGGGGACAGGGGGCAGGTTTGAAGCTTTCTTT. This encodes CAISEGTGGRFEAFF.

The rearrangement uses TRBV4-1 and TRBJ1-4; the match to TRBD1 covers 7 bases. The ends lost 5 bases at V and 4 bases at J; junction bases unmatched: 13. The germline CDR1 and CDR2 sequences are MGHRA and YSYEKL. This CDR3 is built from 17 residues. The CDR3 sequence is CASSSVKGASFNEKLFF. The CDR3 DNA sequence: TGCGCCAGCAGCTCAGTCAAGGGGGCGTCTTTTAATGAAAAACTGTTTTTT.